This record concerns one T cell receptor (beta chain) sequence. Sequenced by immunoSEQ multiplex PCR; TCRdb stores in-frame clones only, minus some. The table includes some 24,000 clones, about 96% detected once. The sample originates from a study of B cell selection in AIRE deficiency. Sorting defined conventional CD4 T cells as CD4+CD127+. The germline gives CDR1 SNHLY, CDR2 FYNNEI. The V end lost 4 bases, the J end lost 5 bases, and 14 bases lay between the germline ends. This CDR3 contains 15 residues. The sample consisted of conventional CD4+ T cells sorted from PBMCs. The J gene is TRBJ2-2, the V gene TRBV2, with D perhaps matching TRBD2 (5 bases). This TCR came from a human donor with AIRE deficiency. CDR3 in DNA: TGTGCCAGCAGTGTTACGGGCAGAGGGACCGGGGAGCTGTTTTTT. This gives the protein CASSVTGRGTGELFF.